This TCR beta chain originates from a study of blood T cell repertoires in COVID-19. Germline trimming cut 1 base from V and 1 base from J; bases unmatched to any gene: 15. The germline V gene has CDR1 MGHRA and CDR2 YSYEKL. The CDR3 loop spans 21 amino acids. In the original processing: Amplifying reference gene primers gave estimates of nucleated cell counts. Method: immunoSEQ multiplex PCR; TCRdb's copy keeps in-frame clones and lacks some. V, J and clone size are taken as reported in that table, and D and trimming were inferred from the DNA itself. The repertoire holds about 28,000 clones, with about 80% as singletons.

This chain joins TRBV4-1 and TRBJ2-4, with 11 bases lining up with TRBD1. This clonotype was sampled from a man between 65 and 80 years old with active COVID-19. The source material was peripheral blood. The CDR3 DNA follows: TGCGCCAGCAGCCAAGGATCGGGGTGGACAGGGGGCGCGAGGGCCAAAAACATTCAGTACTTC. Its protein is CASSQGSGWTGGARAKNIQYF.